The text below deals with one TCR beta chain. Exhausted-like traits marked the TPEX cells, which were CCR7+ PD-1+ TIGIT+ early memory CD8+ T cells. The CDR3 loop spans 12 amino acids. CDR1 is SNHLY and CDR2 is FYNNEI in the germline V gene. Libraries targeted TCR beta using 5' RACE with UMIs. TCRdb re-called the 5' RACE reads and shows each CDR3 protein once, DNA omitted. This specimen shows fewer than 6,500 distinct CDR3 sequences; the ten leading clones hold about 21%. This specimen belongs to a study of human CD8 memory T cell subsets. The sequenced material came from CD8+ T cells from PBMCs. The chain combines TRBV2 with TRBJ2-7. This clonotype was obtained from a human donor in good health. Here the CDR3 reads CASRGGPYEQYF.